This T cell receptor (beta chain) was documented in a study of blood T cell repertoires in COVID-19. Background on the study: PBMCs, B-cell-depleted T cells, or T cells provided the cDNA or gDNA that made up the material.

Between the trimmed V and J ends, which lost 7 bases and 6 bases, there was a span of 16 bases. Germline loops: CDR1 SGDLS, CDR2 YYNGEE. The CDR3 totals 14 residues. Participants had their cohort set by participant-reported clinical history. Clones were read by immunoSEQ multiplex PCR, and TCRdb kept only the in-frame ones, dropping some. This sample has more than 200,000 clones; about nine tenths occur once, and the top ten carry under 6.5%. Sequencing used PBMCs or T cells enriched from blood (not recorded which). The V call is TRBV9, the J call TRBJ1-4; D is uncertain. The TCR comes from a woman in her thirties with acute COVID-19. The CDR3 is CASAPGPVDEKLFF. In DNA, the CDR3 is TGTGCCAGCGCTCCAGGTCCAGTGGATGAAAAACTGTTTTTT.